Below are 32 T cell receptor beta chains sequenced from a single sample in a study of blood T cell repertoires in COVID-19. The protocol was immunoSEQ multiplex PCR, while the TCRdb copy is restricted to in-frame clones and leaves out a portion. This sample yields fewer than 150,000 clones, of which around four fifths are seen a single time; over 15% belongs to the top ten. The sequenced sample was peripheral blood. The receptors shown here come from a man older than 75 with acute or convalescent COVID-19.

The chain employs TRBV7-2 and TRBJ1-1; 12 bases line up with TRBD1. The germline gives CDR1 SGHTA, CDR2 FQGNSA. V was clipped by 6 bases and J by 2 bases; unmatched bases: 7. The CDR3 contains 16 residues. Here the CDR3 DNA reads TGTGCCAGCAGTCCCGGGACAGGGGGCAGTAACACTGAAGCTTTCTTT. Residues: CASSPGTGGSNTEAFF.

The chain uses TRBV24-1 and TRBJ2-3; 8 positions match TRBD1. The CDR3 is 16 residues long. Germline assignment: CDR1 KGHDR and CDR2 SFDVKD. The V gene end was trimmed by 4 bases and the J gene end by 1 base; junction bases not matched to a gene: 6. The CDR3 DNA sequence: TGTGCCACCAGTGACCCAGACAGGGGTGGCACAGATACGCAGTATTTT. Translated, it gives CATSDPDRGGTDTQYF.

The V gene is TRBV5-1, the J gene TRBJ2-5; TRBD1 is a possible D gene (6 bases). Trimming shortened V by 0 bases and J by 5 bases, and 14 bases separated the two germline ends. CDR1 SGHRS and CDR2 YFSETQ come from the germline V gene. The CDR3 length is 15 residues. CDR3 sequence (DNA): TGCGCCAGCAGCTTGGCCAGACAGAGGGGGGAGACCCAGTACTTC. This sequence encodes CASSLARQRGETQYF. The whole variable domain, filled in from reference TRBV5-1 and TRBJ2-5, reads KAGVTQTPRYLIKTRGQQVTLSCSPISGHRSVSWYQQTPGQGLQFLFEYFSETQRNKGNFPGRFSGRQFSNSRSEMNVSTLELGDSALYLCASSLARQRGETQYFGPGTRLLVL.

The chain recombines TRBV4-1 with TRBJ1-4; 10 bases agree with TRBD1. V was clipped by 5 bases and J by 0 bases; unmatched bases: 9. The CDR3 runs 18 residues. Germline lookup yields CDR1 MGHRA and CDR2 YSYEKL. DNA for the CDR3: TGCGCCAGCAGCTTACGGGACAGGGGAAGGGCAACTAATGAAAAACTGTTTTTT. Its protein product is CASSLRDRGRATNEKLFF.

The chain uses TRBV7-2 and TRBJ1-5; D is ambiguous. Germline CDR1 is SGHTA and CDR2 is FQGNSA. This CDR3 spans 15 amino acids. The V and J ends lost 5 bases and 0 bases respectively, with 11 bases between them. CDR3 coding DNA: TGTGCCAGCAGCGAACAGACCTATAGCAATCAGCCCCAGCATTTT. It codes for CASSEQTYSNQPQHF. Drawing the rest from reference TRBV7-2 and TRBJ1-5, the complete variable domain is GAGVSQSPSNKVTEKGKDVELRCDPISGHTALYWYRQSLGQGLEFLIYFQGNSAPDKSGLPSDRFSAERTGGSVSTLTIQRTQQEDSAVYLCASSEQTYSNQPQHFGDGTRLSIL.

Here the CDR3 DNA reads TGTGCCTCCAGTCCGGGACAGGGCCCAGAGACCCAGTACTTC. It yields the protein CASSPGQGPETQYF. The chain joins TRBV10-3 to TRBJ2-5, with 9 bases lining up with TRBD1. The trim removed 11 bases at V and 4 bases at J, leaving 11 bases unmatched. CDR3 length: 14 residues. CDR1 and CDR2 from the germline V gene are ENHRY and SYGVKD.

This clone was observed a handful of times. The rearrangement uses TRBV11-2 and TRBJ2-7, with a weak D call TRBD1 (5 bases). Looked up from germline, CDR1 is SGHAT and CDR2 is FQNNGV. The germline V and J ends were trimmed by 0 bases and 5 bases, with 17 bases remaining between them. The CDR3 contains 16 residues. CDR3 protein: CASSLDNRPGNHEQYF. CDR3 coding DNA: TGTGCCAGCAGCTTAGATAATCGGCCAGGGAACCACGAGCAGTACTTC.

V gene TRBV19 combines with J gene TRBJ2-7; weak D call: TRBD2 (6 bases). Trimming left V 5 bases short and J 6 bases short, with 17 bases between. Per the germline V gene, CDR1 is LNHDA and CDR2 is SQIVND (reference sequence). This CDR3 has 14 residues. The CDR3 nucleotides read TGTGCCAGTAGTCCTCGACGGGGGTTCGGCGAGCAGTACTTC. This sequence encodes CASSPRRGFGEQYF.

A few counts support this clone. This rearrangement joins TRBV5-1 to TRBJ1-4; 9 bases are a match to TRBD1. This CDR3 contains 15 residues. The germline V gene encodes CDR1 SGHRS and CDR2 YFSETQ. V gave up 4 bases and J gave up 7 bases; unmatched junction bases: 8. For the CDR3, the DNA is TGCGCCAGCAGCACCGGGACAGGGCGACGTGAAAAACTGTTTTTT. Its protein product is CASSTGTGRREKLFF.

The J gene is TRBJ2-2, the V gene TRBV6-5, with TRBD1 matching 7 bases. Germline CDR1 and CDR2: MNHEY and SVGAGI. This CDR3 is 13 amino acids long. Unmatched junction bases numbered 5, after V lost 8 bases and J lost 5 bases. CDR3 sequence reads: CASSTTGTGELFF. The CDR3 DNA reads TGTGCCAGCTCCACGACAGGGACCGGGGAGCTGTTTTTT.

In DNA form, the CDR3 reads TGTGCCAGCAGCCCCCTACATGATTGGACAGGGGAACGCGATGAGCAGTTCTTC. Its protein is CASSPLHDWTGERDEQFF. V usage is TRBV21-1 and J usage is TRBJ2-1; the D call of TRBD1 is as the table states it, not checked on the DNA. TRBV21-1 is tagged as a pseudogene. The CDR3 runs to 18 residues.

The count of this clone is one. The chain links TRBV7-2 to TRBJ1-2, with D maybe TRBD1 (5 bases). The germline CDR1 and CDR2 sequences are SGHTA and FQGNSA. The CDR3 consists of 13 residues. Trimming took 1 base from V and 6 from J, leaving 9 bases between them. Here the CDR3 reads CASSLEAGHGYTF. Written as DNA, the CDR3 is TGTGCCAGCAGCTTAGAAGCAGGGCATGGCTACACCTTC.

The chain employs TRBV14 and TRBJ1-5; D is undetermined. Germline V gives CDR1 SGHDN, CDR2 FVKESK. This CDR3 region has 16 residues. Trimming cost V 3 bases and J 3 bases, with 15 bases left between them. CDR3 protein: CASSHLTSEPNQPQHF. Here the CDR3 DNA reads TGTGCCAGCAGCCATTTGACATCCGAACCCAATCAGCCCCAGCATTTT.

This rearrangement joins TRBV19 to TRBJ2-3; D not certain. V lost 3 bases and J 6 bases, leaving 10 bases between the germline ends. CDR1 LNHDA and CDR2 SQIVND come from the germline V gene (reference sequence). This CDR3 has 13 residues. The CDR3 is CASSIYPGDTQYF. The CDR3 DNA follows: TGTGCCAGTAGTATCTACCCCGGGGATACGCAGTATTTT.

This clone was observed a single time. The V and J genes are TRBV2 and TRBJ2-1; TRBD1 matches at 7 bases. Germline V CDR1 and CDR2: SNHLY, FYNNEI. The CDR3 sequence is 12 residues long. The V segment lost 9 bases and the J segment 8 bases; nucleotides outside the gene matches: 7. Here the CDR3 DNA reads TGTGCCAGTGCCCGACAGGGATATGAGCAGTTCTTC. It codes for CASARQGYEQFF.

As regards this clone: Other DNA variants within this sample encode the same CDR3. This chain links TRBV5-1 with TRBJ2-5, with D tentatively TRBD1 (6 bases). The CDR3 has 13 amino acids. V was cut by 0 bases and J by 3 bases, with 6 bases left in between. Germline assignment: CDR1 SGHRS and CDR2 YFSETQ. CDR3 residues: CASSLGTEETQYF. The CDR3 DNA sequence: TGCGCCAGCAGCTTGGGGACAGAAGAGACCCAGTACTTC.

This chain links TRBV6-5 with TRBJ2-3, with D perhaps matching TRBD2 (7 bases). The ends were cut back, 6 bases at V and 2 bases at J, with 12 bases in the middle. Germline-derived CDR1 and CDR2 are MNHEY and SVGAGI. The CDR3 consists of 14 residues. The CDR3: CASRPGGPTDTQYF. The CDR3 DNA is TGTGCCAGCAGGCCGGGGGGCCCCACAGATACGCAGTATTTT.

V usage is TRBV3-1 (or the pseudogene TRBV3-2) and J usage is TRBJ1-3; D might be TRBD1 (6 bases). CDR3 length equals 19 residues. The V end lost 2 bases, the J end lost 3 bases, and 23 bases lay between the germline ends. Germline CDR1 LGHDT, CDR2 YNNKEL (reference sequence). The CDR3 nucleotides are TGTGCCAGCAGCCAATCCCCGGACAGTTACTCTTCGTTTGGAAACACCATATATTTT. It translates to CASSQSPDSYSSFGNTIYF.

The CDR3 DNA sequence: TGTGCCAGCAGCTCCTCGGCAGGGGGCAATCAGCCCCAGCATTTT. This codes for CASSSSAGGNQPQHF. This rearrangement joins TRBV28 to TRBJ1-5; D is possibly TRBD1 (6 bases). Germline V gene sequence: CDR1 MDHEN, CDR2 SYDVKM. The V end was cut by 6 bases, the J end by 2 bases, with 14 bases between. The CDR3 length is 15 residues.

The V gene is TRBV28, the J gene TRBJ2-6; a weak D match, TRBD2 (7 bases). The CDR3 has 16 residues. Germline V gene sequence: CDR1 MDHEN, CDR2 SYDVKM. V lost 5 bases and J 4 bases, leaving 15 bases between the germline ends. As DNA, the CDR3 is TGTGCCAGCAGTCCTGCGGGGGCGAAAGGGGCCAACGTCCTGACTTTC. This encodes CASSPAGAKGANVLTF. The variable domain in full, with the rest retrieved from reference TRBV28 and TRBJ2-6, is DVKVTQSSRYLVKRTGEKVFLECVQDMDHENMFWYRQDPGLGLRLIYFSYDVKMKEKGDIPEGYSVSREKKERFSLILESASTNQTSMYLCASSPAGAKGANVLTFGAGSRLTVL.

This clone turned up a few times. This chain links TRBV5-1 with TRBJ1-6, with 7 bases identical to TRBD1. With 5 bases clipped from V and 10 bases from J, the junction kept 9 bases outside the gene matches. Per germline, CDR1 SGHRS and CDR2 YFSETQ. The CDR3 consists of 14 residues. CDR3 sequence (DNA): TGCGCCAGCAGGACCACAGGGGATGGCTCACCCCTCCACTTT. Its protein product is CASRTTGDGSPLHF.

CDR3 coding DNA: TGTGCCAGCAGCCAGGGAAGGAGTGGGGCCAACGTCCTGACTTTC. This codes for CASSQGRSGANVLTF. This chain uses TRBV7-3 with TRBJ2-6; D might be TRBD1 (5 bases). Germline assignment: CDR1 SGHTA and CDR2 FQGTGA. This CDR3 comprises 15 residues. Trimming shortened V by 5 bases and J by 3 bases, and 11 bases separated the two germline ends.

The V gene is TRBV6-5, the J gene TRBJ2-3; no clear D. Germline V CDR1 and CDR2: MNHEY, SVGAGI. This CDR3 is built from 14 residues. V lost 0 bases to trimming and J lost 1 base, with 5 bases between them. Here the CDR3 DNA reads TGTGCCAGCAGTTACTCGTCCGGCACAGATACGCAGTATTTT. Translation gives CASSYSSGTDTQYF.

The chain is built from TRBV19 and TRBJ2-7; weak D call: TRBD2 (5 bases). CDR1 is LNHDA, CDR2 SQIVND, per germline (reference sequence). The CDR3 consists of 15 residues. V lost 0 bases, J lost 7 bases, and 16 bases lay in between. Here the CDR3 DNA reads TGTGCCAGTAGTATAGATGTCATCCCCTCGGGGGAGCAGTACTTC. Translating gives CASSIDVIPSGEQYF. Supplemented by reference TRBV19 and TRBJ2-7, the full variable domain reads DGGITQSPKYLFRKEGQNVTLSCEQNLNHDAMYWYRQDPGQGLRLIYYSQIVNDFQKGDIAEGYSVSREKKESFPLTVTSAQKNPTAFYLCASSIDVIPSGEQYFGPGTRLTVT.

The V call is TRBV7-8, the J call TRBJ2-7, with 12 bases identical to TRBD2. The CDR3 has 15 amino acids. V trimming: 8 bases; J trimming: 4 bases; junction bases outside the gene matches: 9. CDR1 and CDR2 (germline): SGHVS, FQNEAQ. CDR3 in DNA: TGTGCCAGCGGACCAGGGGGACTAGCGGGTTACGAGCAGTACTTC. Its protein is CASGPGGLAGYEQYF.

This clone came up many times. This chain connects TRBV2 to TRBJ1-1; possible D gene TRBD1, 6 bases. This CDR3 comprises 12 residues. Per the germline V gene, CDR1 is SNHLY and CDR2 is FYNNEI. The V and J ends lost 6 bases and 7 bases respectively, with 12 bases between them. In nucleotides, the CDR3 is TGTGCCAGCAGGGCAGGGGCGGATGAAGCTTTCTTT. This codes for CASRAGADEAFF.

A note on this clone: One junction end does not reproduce the germline sequence, and a read error may be involved. Other DNA sequences in the same sample also yield this CDR3. V usage is TRBV7-8 and J usage is TRBJ2-7, with D perhaps TRBD1 (6 bases). The CDR3 covers 18 residues. Germline values: CDR1 SGHVS, CDR2 FQNEAQ. This chain's CDR3 is CASSLNWVGFGQPYEQYF. For the CDR3, the DNA is TGTGCCAGTAGCTTAAATTGGGTTGGGTTCGGACAGCCGTACGAGCAGTACTTC.

The chain carries TRBV6-5 and TRBJ2-3; 9 nucleotides match TRBD1. In germline, CDR1 is MNHEY, CDR2 SVGAGI. The CDR3 loop spans 14 amino acids. Trimming cost V 6 bases and J 3 bases; bases outside gene matches: 4. Here the CDR3 reads CASRWDRETDTQYF. CDR3 nucleotide sequence: TGTGCCAGCAGATGGGACAGGGAGACAGATACGCAGTATTTT.

V usage is TRBV12-3 or TRBV12-4 and J usage is TRBJ1-1; 8 positions match TRBD1. The CDR3 sequence is 13 residues long. J gave up 4 bases and V 6 bases, and 4 bases lay outside the gene matches. The CDR3 DNA is TGTGCCAGCAGAGGACAGGGAGCCACTGAAGCTTTCTTT. Translation gives CASRGQGATEAFF.

The chain couples TRBV2 to TRBJ2-5; a weak D match, TRBD2 (5 bases). This CDR3 is built from 15 residues. Per germline, CDR1 SNHLY and CDR2 FYNNEI. Trimming removed 7 bases at V and 1 base at J, with 16 bases between. This CDR3 reads CASKRSGTLQETQYF. The DNA for the CDR3 is TGTGCCAGCAAGAGAAGCGGAACCCTCCAAGAGACCCAGTACTTC.

The CDR3 is CASSPRENQPQHF. In nucleotides, the CDR3 is TGTGCCAGCTCACCAAGAGAAAATCAGCCCCAGCATTTT. The V gene is TRBV18, the J gene TRBJ1-5; unclear D gene. The CDR3 is made up of 13 amino acids. The germline V gene encodes CDR1 KGHSH and CDR2 LQKENI. Trimming removed 2 bases at V and 4 bases at J, with 6 bases between.

The CDR3 protein is CASSLDRGGGNTIYF. CDR3 sequence (DNA): TGTGCCAGCAGCTTAGACAGGGGTGGTGGAAACACCATATATTTT. The rearrangement links TRBV7-2 to TRBJ1-3, with TRBD1 matching over 7 bases. The CDR3 totals 15 residues. The V gene end was trimmed by 1 base and the J gene end by 3 bases; junction bases not matched to a gene: 3. Germline loops: CDR1 SGHTA, CDR2 FQGNSA.